The clone carrying this T cell receptor beta chain was detected a few times. This record belongs to a study of CD8+ T cells in alopecia areata. Study summary: Twice daily, treated patients received 5 to 10 mg of oral tofacitinib. Scalp area affected, as a percentage, set the severity score of treated patients.

V gave up 4 bases and J gave up 2 bases, with 11 bases separating them. The CDR3 runs 13 residues. Germline CDR1 SQVTM, CDR2 ANQGSEA. The treatment is: oral pan-JAK inhibitor, 5-10 mg twice daily. Those with alopecia areata gave lesional scalp punch biopsies and peripheral blood. Reverse transcribed after extraction, RNA yielded cDNA as the sequencing template. The table came from immunoSEQ multiplex PCR; TCRdb's copy has only in-frame clones and leaves some out. The table lists 150,000 or so clones, 50% to 75% of them singletons. The rearrangement links TRBV29-1 to TRBJ1-1; D perhaps matches TRBD1 (5 bases). This clonotype was obtained from a human donor with alopecia areata. Sequences were derived from CD4+ T cells sorted from blood, sampled at approximately week 56, from a patient treated with tofacitinib. The CDR3 loop reads CSVVRRTNTEAFF. Written as DNA, the CDR3 is TGCAGCGTTGTGAGAAGGACAAACACTGAAGCTTTCTTT.